This T cell receptor (beta chain) was observed in a study of blood T cell repertoires in COVID-19 (dated by TCRdb to between 2020 and 2021). Some background on the complete study: Samples from collaborators originated in the United States, Italy and Spain and spanned both the acute and convalescent phases of COVID-19. The repertoires were made available in a free public database intended to serve as a resource for research on the immune response to SARS-CoV-2. Nearly every sample came with metadata listing a de-identified subject ID, COVID-19 status, age in years and sex. Deeply sampled blood TCRbeta repertoires from subjects exposed to, actively infected with, or recovered from COVID-19 were included in the dataset. The material from the prospective study consisted of cDNA or gDNA derived from T cells, B-cell-depleted T cells, or PBMCs. Samples came from the ongoing ImmuneRACE study (first 160 participants) plus 1,254 subjects from 6 global collaborators. Where HLA class I and class II types were available, the types were taken from metadata supplied by the sample provider, not from assay-based typing. The paper's findings and limits, for the study overall: How much clinical and demographic metadata was included differed by source and by participant, and the metadata was provided uncurated.

Collaborating institutions collected whole blood in K2EDTA tubes following their own protocols. For TCRbeta analysis, collaborators shipped samples in one of three forms: frozen whole blood, isolated PBMCs, or DNA extracted from either of those sample types. The immunoSEQ Assay, a bias-controlled multiplex PCR, was used to amplify TCRbeta CDR3 regions from genomic DNA. Under the source paper's analysis protocol: Nucleated cell counts per sample were estimated from amplification of reference gene primers within the assay. To quantify the absolute abundance of each unique TCRbeta CDR3 rearrangement, sequence reads were collapsed and filtered. Productive Simpson clonality was computed per sample as the square root of Simpson's diversity index over productive rearrangements. What TCRdb holds here is the immuneACCESS table cut down to in-frame rearrangements. Part of the clones is not present; checked against another copy, under half of the missing clones reflect an unresolved V gene, and the others are unexplained. Clone size and the V and J calls come from that table; the DNA yielded D and trimming. The sample yields some 210,000 clones; 83% were counted once. Roughly 2.8% of the sample goes to the ten largest clones.

This clone was recorded only once. Its recognized antigen is unknown. No base quality values were provided; no much bigger clone lies one nucleotide off. CDR1 MGHDK and CDR2 SYGVNS are derived from the germline V gene. There are 16 amino acids in the CDR3, from cysteine to phenylalanine inclusive. The retained sequence is limited to the CDR3, 48 bases, with the frame set at the first base. At the junction V is shortened by 1 base and J by 4 bases; bases outside the gene matches: 8. The sequence joins TRBV25-1 to TRBJ1-2; 8 bases in the middle match TRBD1. The specimen sequenced was peripheral blood. This TCR was recovered from a middle-aged man with active or convalescent COVID-19. The CDR3 protein: CASSESQGALVYGYTF. The base sequence is TGTGCCAGCAGTGAATCTCAGGGGGCGCTCGTCTATGGCTACACCTTC.